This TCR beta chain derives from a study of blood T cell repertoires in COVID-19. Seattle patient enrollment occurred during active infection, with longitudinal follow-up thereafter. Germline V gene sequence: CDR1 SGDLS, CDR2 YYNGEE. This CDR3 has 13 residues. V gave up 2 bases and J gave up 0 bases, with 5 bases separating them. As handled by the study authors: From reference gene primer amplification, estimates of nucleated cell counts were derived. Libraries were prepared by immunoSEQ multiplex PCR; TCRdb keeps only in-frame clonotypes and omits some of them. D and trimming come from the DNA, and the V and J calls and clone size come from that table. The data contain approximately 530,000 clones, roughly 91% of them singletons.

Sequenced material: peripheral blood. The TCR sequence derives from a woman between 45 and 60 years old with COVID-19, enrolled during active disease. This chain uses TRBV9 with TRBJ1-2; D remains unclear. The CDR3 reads CASSVLSNYGYTF. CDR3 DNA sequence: TGTGCCAGCAGCGTCCTCTCTAACTATGGCTACACCTTC.